Many counts were recorded for the clone carrying this TCR beta chain. Its antigen is unidentified. Amplification of the TCR beta CDR3 regions used RNA transcripts (as template). In the first round, RT-PCR was carried out with HTBI primers, and a multiplex PCR formed the second round. TCRdb re-called the multiplex PCR reads through MiXCR, storing one row per CDR3 protein. Of roughly 500,000 distinct CDR3 sequences detected, about an eighth appear once; the ten largest clones hold about a tenth. The entry originates in a study of Graves' ophthalmopathy and Graves' hyperthyroidism. Diagnosis was based on clinical symptoms, serum thyroxine, TRAb, thyroid ultrasound and orbital computed tomography. Points from the study as a whole: A classifier, a 13-signature model, separated ophthalmopathy from stable hyperthyroidism with approximately 88% sensitivity and about 83% specificity.

This clonotype was sampled from a woman aged 30 to 39 with Graves' ophthalmopathy. The sample comprised blood.

The CDR3 is CASSFGGPNTGELFF. CDR3 in DNA: TGTGCCAGCAGTTTCGGAGGCCCGAACACCGGGGAGCTGTTTTTT. The chain couples TRBV27 to TRBJ2-2; D perhaps matches TRBD2 (5 bases). Per the germline V gene, CDR1 is MNHEY and CDR2 is SMNVEV (reference sequence). The CDR3 spans 15 residues. The germline V and J ends were trimmed by 3 bases and 0 bases, with 8 bases remaining between them.